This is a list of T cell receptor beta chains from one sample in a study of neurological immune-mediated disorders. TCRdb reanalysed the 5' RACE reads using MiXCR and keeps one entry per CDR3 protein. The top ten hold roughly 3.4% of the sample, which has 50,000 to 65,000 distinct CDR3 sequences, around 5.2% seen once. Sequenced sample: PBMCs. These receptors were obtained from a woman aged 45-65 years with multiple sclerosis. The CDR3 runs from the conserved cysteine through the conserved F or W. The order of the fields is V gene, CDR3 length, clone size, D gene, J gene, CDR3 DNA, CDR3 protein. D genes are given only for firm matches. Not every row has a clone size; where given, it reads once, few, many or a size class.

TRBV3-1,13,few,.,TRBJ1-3,TGTGCCAGCAGCCATGGAAAGGGGGACACCATATATTTT,CASSHGKGDTIYF
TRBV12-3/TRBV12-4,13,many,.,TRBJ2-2,TGTGCCAGCAGTTTTACGGGGTACGGGGAGCTGTTTTTT,CASSFTGYGELFF
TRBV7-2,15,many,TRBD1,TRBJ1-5,TGTGCCAGCAGCTTATCGGGACAGGGTTTGCGGCCCCAGCATTTT,CASSLSGQGLRPQHF
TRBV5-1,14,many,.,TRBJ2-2,TGCGCCAGCAGCTTGCAAGGTTTCGGCGGGGAGCTGTTTTTT,CASSLQGFGGELFF
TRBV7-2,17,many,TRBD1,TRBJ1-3,TGTGCCAGCAGCTCTAATCCAGGGACAGGGGCCTTAAACACCATATATTTT,CASSSNPGTGALNTIYF
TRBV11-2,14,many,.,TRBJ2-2,TGTGCCAGCAGCTTGCCAGCCAACACCGGGGAGCTGTTTTTT,CASSLPANTGELFF
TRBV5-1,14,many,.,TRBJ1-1,TGCGCCAGCAGCTTGGGACCAACCAACACTGAAGCTTTCTTT,CASSLGPTNTEAFF
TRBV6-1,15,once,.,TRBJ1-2,TGTGCCAGCAGTCAAGAAGGTGGCAGGGGATATGGCTACACCTTC,CASSQEGGRGYGYTF
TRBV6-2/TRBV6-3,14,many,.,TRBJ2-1,TGTGCCAGCAGTTTAGTGGGATTCTACAATGAGCAGTTCTTC,CASSLVGFYNEQFF
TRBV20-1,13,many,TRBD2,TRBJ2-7,TGCAGTGCTAAAGAGAGCGGGGCCCCCGAGCAGTACTTC,CSAKESGAPEQYF
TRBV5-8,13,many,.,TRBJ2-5,TGTGCCAGCAGCTTCGGGGGCCTGGAGACCCAGTACTTC,CASSFGGLETQYF
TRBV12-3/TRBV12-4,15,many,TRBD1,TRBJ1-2,TGTGCCAGCAGTTCGAATACAGGGGTTTCGTATGGCTACACCTTC,CASSSNTGVSYGYTF
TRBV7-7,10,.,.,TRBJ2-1,TGTGCTAGCAGCGTACATGAGCAGTTCTTC,CASSVHEQFF
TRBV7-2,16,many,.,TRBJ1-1,TGTGCCAGCAGCTTAGGAGGGGAAGGTTTGAACACTGAAGCTTTCTTT,CASSLGGEGLNTEAFF
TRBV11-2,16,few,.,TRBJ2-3,TGTGCCAGCAGCTCGCTAGGGGGGGGATCGACAGATACGCAGTATTTT,CASSSLGGGSTDTQYF
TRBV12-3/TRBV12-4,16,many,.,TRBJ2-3,TGTGCCAGCAGTTTACGGACTTCCCGGGGGACGGATACGCAGTATTTT,CASSLRTSRGTDTQYF
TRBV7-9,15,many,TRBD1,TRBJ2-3,TGTGCCAGCAGCCTTTGGGACAGGGGGCGAGATACGCAGTATTTT,CASSLWDRGRDTQYF
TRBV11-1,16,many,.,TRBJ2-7,TGTGCCAGCAGCTACTCAACCGGGGCGATCTTATACGAGCAGTACTTC,CASSYSTGAILYEQYF
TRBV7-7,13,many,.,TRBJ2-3,TGTGCTAGCAGCGCCTTGGGTGCAGATACGCAGTATTTT,CASSALGADTQYF
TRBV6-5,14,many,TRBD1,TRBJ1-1,TGTGCCAGCAGTACAGGGGGCGTGAACACTGAAGCTTTCTTT,CASSTGGVNTEAFF
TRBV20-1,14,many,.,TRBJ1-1,TGCAGTGCTAGACTCGGGAATACGAACACTGAAGCTTTCTTT,CSARLGNTNTEAFF
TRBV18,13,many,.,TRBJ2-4,TGTGCCAGCTCACGTGACACGAGAAACATTCAGTACTTC,CASSRDTRNIQYF
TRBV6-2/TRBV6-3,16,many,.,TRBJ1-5,TGTGCCAGCAGTTACTCGACTATCCAGGGTGACCAGCCCCAGCATTTT,CASSYSTIQGDQPQHF
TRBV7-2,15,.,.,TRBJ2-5,TGTGCCAGCAGCTTAGTGCTAAGCCCCCAAGAGACCCAGTACTTC,CASSLVLSPQETQYF
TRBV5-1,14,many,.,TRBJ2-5,TGCGCCAGCAGCTTGGAAGGGACTCAAGAGACCCAGTACTTC,CASSLEGTQETQYF
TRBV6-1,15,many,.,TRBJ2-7,TGTGCCAGCAGTGAAGCAGGTCCGGCTACCTACGAGCAGTACTTC,CASSEAGPATYEQYF
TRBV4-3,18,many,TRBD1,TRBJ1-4,TGCGCCAGCAGCCAAGATCCGGGACAGGGCGGGTTAGATGAAAAACTGTTTTTT,CASSQDPGQGGLDEKLFF
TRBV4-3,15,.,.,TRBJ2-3,TGCGCCAGCAGCCACGAAATAGCGGACACAGATACGCAGTATTTT,CASSHEIADTDTQYF
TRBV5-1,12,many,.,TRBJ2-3,TGCGCCAGCCATGACCCCACAGATACGCAGTATTTT,CASHDPTDTQYF